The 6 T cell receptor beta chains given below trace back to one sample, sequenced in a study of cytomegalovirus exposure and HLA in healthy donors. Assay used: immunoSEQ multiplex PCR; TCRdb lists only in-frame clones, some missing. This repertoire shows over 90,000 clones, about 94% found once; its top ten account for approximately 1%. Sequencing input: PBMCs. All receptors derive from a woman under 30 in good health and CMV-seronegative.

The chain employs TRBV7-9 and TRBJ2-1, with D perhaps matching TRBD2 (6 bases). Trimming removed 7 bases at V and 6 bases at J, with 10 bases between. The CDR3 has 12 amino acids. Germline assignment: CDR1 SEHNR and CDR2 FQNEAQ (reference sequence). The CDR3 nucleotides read TGTGCCAGCACCCGGGACTTCAATGAGCAGTTCTTC. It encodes CASTRDFNEQFF. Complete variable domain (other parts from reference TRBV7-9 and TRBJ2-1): DTGVSQNPRHKITKRGQNVTFRCDPISEHNRLYWYRQTLGQGPEFLTYFQNEAQLEKSRLLSDRFSAERPKGSFSTLEIQRTEQGDSAMYLCASTRDFNEQFFGPGTRLTVL.

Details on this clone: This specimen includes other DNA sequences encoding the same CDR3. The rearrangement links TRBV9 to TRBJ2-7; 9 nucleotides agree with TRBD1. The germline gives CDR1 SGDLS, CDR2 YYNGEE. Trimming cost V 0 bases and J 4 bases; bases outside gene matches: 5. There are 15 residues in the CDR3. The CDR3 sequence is CASSVGGTGNYEQYF. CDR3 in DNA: TGTGCCAGCAGCGTAGGAGGGACAGGGAATTACGAGCAGTACTTC.

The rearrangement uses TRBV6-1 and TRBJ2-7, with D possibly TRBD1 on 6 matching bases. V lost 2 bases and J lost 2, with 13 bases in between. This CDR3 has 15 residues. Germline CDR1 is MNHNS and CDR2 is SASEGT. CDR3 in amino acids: CASSEPWGTTYEQYF. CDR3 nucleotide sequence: TGTGCCAGCAGTGAACCCTGGGGGACAACCTACGAGCAGTACTTC.

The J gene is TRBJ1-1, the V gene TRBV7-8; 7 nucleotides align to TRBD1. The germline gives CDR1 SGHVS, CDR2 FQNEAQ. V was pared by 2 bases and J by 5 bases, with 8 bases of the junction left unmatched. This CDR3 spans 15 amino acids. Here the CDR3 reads CASSLTTGSGTEAFF. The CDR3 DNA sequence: TGTGCCAGCAGCTTAACGACAGGGAGTGGTACTGAAGCTTTCTTT.

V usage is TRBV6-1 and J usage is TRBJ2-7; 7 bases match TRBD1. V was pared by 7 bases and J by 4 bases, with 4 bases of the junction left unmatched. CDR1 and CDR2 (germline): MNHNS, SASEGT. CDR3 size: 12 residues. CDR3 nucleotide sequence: TGTGCCAGCACCTGGGACAGATACGAGCAGTACTTC. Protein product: CASTWDRYEQYF.

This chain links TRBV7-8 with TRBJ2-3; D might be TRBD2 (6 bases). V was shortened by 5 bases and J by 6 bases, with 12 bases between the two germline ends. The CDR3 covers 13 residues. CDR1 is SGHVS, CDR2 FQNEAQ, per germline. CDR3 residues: CASSLGLTDTQYF. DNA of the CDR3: TGTGCCAGCAGCCTGGGACTCACGGATACGCAGTATTTT.